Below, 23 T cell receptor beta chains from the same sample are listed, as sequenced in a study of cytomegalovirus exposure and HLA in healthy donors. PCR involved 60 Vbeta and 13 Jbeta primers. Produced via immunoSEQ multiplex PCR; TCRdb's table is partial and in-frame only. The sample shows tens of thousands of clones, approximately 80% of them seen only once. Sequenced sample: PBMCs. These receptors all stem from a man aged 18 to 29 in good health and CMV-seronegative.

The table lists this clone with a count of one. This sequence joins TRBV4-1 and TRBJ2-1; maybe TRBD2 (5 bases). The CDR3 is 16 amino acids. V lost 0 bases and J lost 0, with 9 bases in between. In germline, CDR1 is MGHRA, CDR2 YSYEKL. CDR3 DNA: TGCGCCAGCAGCCAAGATGAGGCGGGCTCCTACAATGAGCAGTTCTTC. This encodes CASSQDEAGSYNEQFF.

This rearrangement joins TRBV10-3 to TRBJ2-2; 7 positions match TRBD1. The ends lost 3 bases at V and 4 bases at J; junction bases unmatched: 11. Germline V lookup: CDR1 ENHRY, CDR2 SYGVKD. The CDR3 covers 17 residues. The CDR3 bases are TGTGCCATCAGTGACCTCTCCCGGGACAGCGTCACCGGGGAGCTGTTTTTT. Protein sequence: CAISDLSRDSVTGELFF.

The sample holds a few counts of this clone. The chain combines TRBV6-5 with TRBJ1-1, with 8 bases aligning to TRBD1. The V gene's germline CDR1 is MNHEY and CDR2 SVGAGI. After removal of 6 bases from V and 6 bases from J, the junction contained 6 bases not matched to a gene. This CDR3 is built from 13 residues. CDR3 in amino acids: CASSPQGAAEAFF. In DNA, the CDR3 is TGTGCCAGCAGCCCTCAGGGGGCGGCTGAAGCTTTCTTT.

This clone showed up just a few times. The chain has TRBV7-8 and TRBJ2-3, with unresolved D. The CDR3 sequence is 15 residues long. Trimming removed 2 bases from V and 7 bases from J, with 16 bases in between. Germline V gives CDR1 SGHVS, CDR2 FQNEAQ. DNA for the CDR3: TGTGCCAGCAGCTTACAGGCCCTCCCGACGAATACGCAGTATTTT. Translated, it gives CASSLQALPTNTQYF.

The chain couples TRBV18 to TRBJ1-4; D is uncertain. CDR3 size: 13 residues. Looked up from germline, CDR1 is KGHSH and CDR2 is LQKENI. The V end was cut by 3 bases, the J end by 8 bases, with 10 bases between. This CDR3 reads CASSPNYREKLFF. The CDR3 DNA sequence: TGTGCCAGCTCACCGAATTATAGAGAAAAACTGTTTTTT. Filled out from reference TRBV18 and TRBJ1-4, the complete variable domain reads NAGVMQNPRHLVRRRGQEARLRCSPMKGHSHVYWYRQLPEEGLKFMVYLQKENIIDESGMPKERFSAEFPKEGPSILRIQQVVRGDSAAYFCASSPNYREKLFFGSGTQLSVL.

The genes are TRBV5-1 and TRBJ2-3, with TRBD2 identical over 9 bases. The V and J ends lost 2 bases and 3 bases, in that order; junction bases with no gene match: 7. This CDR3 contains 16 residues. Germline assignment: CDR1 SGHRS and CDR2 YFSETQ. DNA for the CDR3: TGCGCCAGCAGCTTACCAGCGGGGGGCCGGACAGATACGCAGTATTTT. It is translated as CASSLPAGGRTDTQYF.

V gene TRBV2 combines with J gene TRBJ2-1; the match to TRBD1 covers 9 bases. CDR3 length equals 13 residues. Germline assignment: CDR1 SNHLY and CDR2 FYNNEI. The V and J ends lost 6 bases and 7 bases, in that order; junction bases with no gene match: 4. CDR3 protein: CASRGQGWNEQFF. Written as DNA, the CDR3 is TGTGCCAGCAGGGGACAGGGCTGGAATGAGCAGTTCTTC.

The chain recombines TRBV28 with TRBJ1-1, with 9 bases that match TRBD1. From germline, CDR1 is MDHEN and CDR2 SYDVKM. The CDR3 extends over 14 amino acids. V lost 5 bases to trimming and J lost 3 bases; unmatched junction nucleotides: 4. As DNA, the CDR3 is TGTGCCAGCAGTGATCACAGGGGGCACACTGAAGCTTTCTTT. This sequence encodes CASSDHRGHTEAFF.

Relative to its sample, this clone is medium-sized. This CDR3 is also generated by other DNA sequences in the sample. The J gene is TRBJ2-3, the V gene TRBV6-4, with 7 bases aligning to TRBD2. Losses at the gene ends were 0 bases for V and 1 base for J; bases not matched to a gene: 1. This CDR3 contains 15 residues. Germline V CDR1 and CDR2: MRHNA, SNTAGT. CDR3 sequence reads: CASSDSRGGTDTQYF. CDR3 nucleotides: TGTGCCAGCAGTGACTCACGGGGGGGCACAGATACGCAGTATTTT.

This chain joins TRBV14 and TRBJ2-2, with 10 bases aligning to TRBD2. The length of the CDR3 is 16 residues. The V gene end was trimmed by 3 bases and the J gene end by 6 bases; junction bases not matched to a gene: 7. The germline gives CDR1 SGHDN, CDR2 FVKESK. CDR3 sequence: CASSHRLAGGSGELFF. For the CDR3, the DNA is TGTGCCAGCAGCCACCGACTAGCGGGCGGGTCCGGGGAGCTGTTTTTT.

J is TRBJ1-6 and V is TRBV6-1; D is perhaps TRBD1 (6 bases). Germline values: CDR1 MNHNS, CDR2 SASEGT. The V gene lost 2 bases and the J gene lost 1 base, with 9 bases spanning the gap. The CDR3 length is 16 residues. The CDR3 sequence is CASSERRGSYNSPLHF. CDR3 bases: TGTGCCAGCAGTGAAAGAAGGGGGTCCTATAATTCACCCCTCCACTTT.

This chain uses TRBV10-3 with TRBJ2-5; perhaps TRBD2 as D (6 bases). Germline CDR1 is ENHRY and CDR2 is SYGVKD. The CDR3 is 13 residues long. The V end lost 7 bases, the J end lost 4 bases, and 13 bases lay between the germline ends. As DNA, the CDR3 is TGTGCCATCATGGGGGAGGACATAGAGACCCAGTACTTC. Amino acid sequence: CAIMGEDIETQYF.

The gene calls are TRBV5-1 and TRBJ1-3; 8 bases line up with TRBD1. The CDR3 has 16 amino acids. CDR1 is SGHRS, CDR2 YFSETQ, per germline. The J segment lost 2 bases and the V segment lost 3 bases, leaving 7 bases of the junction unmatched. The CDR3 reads CASSSTLQGAGNTIYF. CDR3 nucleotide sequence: TGCGCCAGCAGCTCGACCCTACAGGGGGCTGGAAACACCATATATTTT.

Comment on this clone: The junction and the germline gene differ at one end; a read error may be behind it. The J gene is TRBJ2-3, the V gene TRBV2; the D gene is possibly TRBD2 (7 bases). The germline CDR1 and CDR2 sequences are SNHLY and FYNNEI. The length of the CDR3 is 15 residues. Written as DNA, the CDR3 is TGTGCCAGCGGGGGGCGCGGGGGTAGCACAGGTACGCAGTATTTT. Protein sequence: CASGGRGGSTGTQYF. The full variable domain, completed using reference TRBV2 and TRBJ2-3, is EPEVTQTPSHQVTQMGQEVILRCVPISNHLYFYWYRQILGQKVEFLVSFYNNEISEKSEIFDDQFSVERPDGSNFTLKIRSTKLEDSAMYFCASGGRGGSTGTQYFGPGTRLTVL.

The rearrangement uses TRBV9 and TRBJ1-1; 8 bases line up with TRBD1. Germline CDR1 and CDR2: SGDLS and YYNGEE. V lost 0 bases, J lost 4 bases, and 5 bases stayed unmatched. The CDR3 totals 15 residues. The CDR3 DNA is TGTGCCAGCAGCGTAGAGGGACAGGCGTTCACTGAAGCTTTCTTT. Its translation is CASSVEGQAFTEAFF.

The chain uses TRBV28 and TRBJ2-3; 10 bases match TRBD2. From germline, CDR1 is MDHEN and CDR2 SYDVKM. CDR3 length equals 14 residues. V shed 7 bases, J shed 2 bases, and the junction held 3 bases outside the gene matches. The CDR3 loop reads CASISGGITDTQYF. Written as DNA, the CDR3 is TGTGCCAGCATTAGCGGGGGGATCACAGATACGCAGTATTTT. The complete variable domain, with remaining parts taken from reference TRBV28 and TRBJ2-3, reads DVKVTQSSRYLVKRTGEKVFLECVQDMDHENMFWYRQDPGLGLRLIYFSYDVKMKEKGDIPEGYSVSREKKERFSLILESASTNQTSMYLCASISGGITDTQYFGPGTRLTVL.

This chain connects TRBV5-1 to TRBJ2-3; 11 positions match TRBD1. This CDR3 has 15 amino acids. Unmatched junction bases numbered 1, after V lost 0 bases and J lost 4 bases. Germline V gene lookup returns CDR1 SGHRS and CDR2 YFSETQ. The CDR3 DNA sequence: TGCGCCAGCAGCTTGGGGACAGGGGGCCCAGATACGCAGTATTTT. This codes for CASSLGTGGPDTQYF.

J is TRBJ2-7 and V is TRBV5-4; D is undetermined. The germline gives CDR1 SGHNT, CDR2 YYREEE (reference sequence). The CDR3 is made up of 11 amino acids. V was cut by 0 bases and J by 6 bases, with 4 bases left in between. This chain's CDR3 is CASSLDSEQYF. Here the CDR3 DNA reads TGTGCCAGCAGCTTGGACTCCGAGCAGTACTTC.

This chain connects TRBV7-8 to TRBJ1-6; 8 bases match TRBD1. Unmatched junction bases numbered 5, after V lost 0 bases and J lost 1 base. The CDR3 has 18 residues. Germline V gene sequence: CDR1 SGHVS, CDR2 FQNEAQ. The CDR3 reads CASSLAPGGISYNSPLHF. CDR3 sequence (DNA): TGTGCCAGCAGCTTAGCGCCAGGGGGCATTTCCTATAATTCACCCCTCCACTTT.

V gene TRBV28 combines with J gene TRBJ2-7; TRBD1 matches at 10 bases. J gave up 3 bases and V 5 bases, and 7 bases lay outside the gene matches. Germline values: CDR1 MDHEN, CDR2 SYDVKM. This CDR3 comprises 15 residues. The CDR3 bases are TGTGCCAGCAGTCCACTTGGGACAGGGGTCTACGAGCAGTACGTC. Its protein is CASSPLGTGVYEQYV.

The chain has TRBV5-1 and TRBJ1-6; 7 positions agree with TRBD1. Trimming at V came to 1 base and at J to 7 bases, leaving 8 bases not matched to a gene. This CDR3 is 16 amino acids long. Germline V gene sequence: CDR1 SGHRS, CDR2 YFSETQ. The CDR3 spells CASSLQGGTLNSPLHF. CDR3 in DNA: TGCGCCAGCAGCTTGCAAGGGGGCACCTTGAATTCACCCCTCCACTTT.

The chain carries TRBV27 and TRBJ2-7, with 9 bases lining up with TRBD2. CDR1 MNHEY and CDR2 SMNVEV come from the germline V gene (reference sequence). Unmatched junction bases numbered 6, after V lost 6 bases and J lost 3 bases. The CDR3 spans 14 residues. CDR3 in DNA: TGTGCCAGCAGGCTAGCGGGGAGTAACTACGAGCAGTACTTC. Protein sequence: CASRLAGSNYEQYF.

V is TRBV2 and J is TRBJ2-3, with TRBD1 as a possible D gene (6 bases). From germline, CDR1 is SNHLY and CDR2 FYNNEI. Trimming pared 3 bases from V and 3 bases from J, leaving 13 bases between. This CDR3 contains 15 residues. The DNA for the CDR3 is TGTGCCAGCAGTGATGGGACATTATATACAGATACGCAGTATTTT. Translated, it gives CASSDGTLYTDTQYF.